These T cell receptor beta chains were read from a single sample in a study of T-cell memory formation after mild COVID-19. TCRdb independently ran MiXCR on the 5' RACE reads; one entry per CDR3 protein. Of about 210,000 distinct CDR3 sequences listed, about 10% are singletons. The specimen sequenced was PBMCs or a T cell subset sorted from them (not recorded which). These receptors came from a man aged 18-30 years who had mild COVID-19 (a few samples of this study predate the infection). Cell type and time point are not known. CDR3s include the opening cysteine and the closing phenylalanine or tryptophan.

j_call | v_call | cdr3_aa
TRBJ2-5 | TRBV6-5 | CASSYRASGTGTQYF
TRBJ2-3 | TRBV7-2 | CASGGGGASTDTQYF
TRBJ2-3 | TRBV7-2 | CASSLGLGVTDTQYF
TRBJ2-3 | TRBV5-1 | CASSLRPGQGTDTQYF
TRBJ2-1 | TRBV20-1 | CSAPPGPHNEQFF
TRBJ2-1 | TRBV29-1 | CSVDSGDTYNEQFF
TRBJ1-5 | TRBV12-3/TRBV12-4 | CASSFWGQGQPQHF
TRBJ2-5 | TRBV7-4 | CASSLTGRGRQETQYF
TRBJ2-3 | TRBV5-1 | CASSTKTGSTDTQYF
TRBJ2-1 | TRBV20-1 | CSAASVEWAFEQFF
TRBJ1-2 | TRBV30 | CAWSDGYCYTF
TRBJ1-1 | TRBV5-1 | CASSLLTGGTMNTEAFF
TRBJ1-1 | TRBV2 | CASGKGTEAFF
TRBJ1-3 | TRBV5-6 | CASSAMTSSGNTIYF
TRBJ2-1 | TRBV4-2 | CASSRGGTSSGEQFF
TRBJ2-7 | TRBV3-1 | CASSRVAGPSYEQYF
TRBJ2-3 | TRBV5-1 | CASSSTPTSGERDTQYF
TRBJ1-2 | TRBV5-1 | CASSLGRGWHGYTF
TRBJ2-7 | TRBV19 | CASSMGLAGEYYEQYF
TRBJ1-4 | TRBV7-9 | CASSSQGGDEKLFF
TRBJ2-1 | TRBV5-6 | CASSRGGVGYNEQFF
TRBJ1-6 | TRBV7-9 | CASSLQLGSSSPLHF
TRBJ1-2 | TRBV5-1 | CASSPGQGITGYTF
TRBJ2-3 | TRBV6-5 | CASRMTGSTDTQYF
TRBJ2-5 | TRBV7-2 | CASSLAGSGRETQYF
TRBJ2-7 | TRBV12-3/TRBV12-4 | CASSLAQRAEEQYF
TRBJ2-1 | TRBV5-4 | CASSLKRVGGDEQFF
TRBJ1-1 | TRBV18 | CASSPSIWTVTNTEAFF
TRBJ2-1 | TRBV10-3 | CAISQERGRNEQFF
TRBJ2-1 | TRBV5-1 | CASSLGGSYNEQFF
TRBJ2-5 | TRBV5-1 | CASSIAGQGGGTQYF
TRBJ2-1 | TRBV12-3/TRBV12-4 | CASSRTQGLEQFF
TRBJ2-3 | TRBV5-1 | CASARTSGDTQYF
TRBJ1-4 | TRBV6-6 | CASSDRQGAARELFF
TRBJ1-2 | TRBV27 | CASSSLGQGTAGGYTF
TRBJ1-2 | TRBV3-1 | CASGQGKPSNGYTF
TRBJ1-6 | TRBV7-2 | CASSSGQGGNSPLHF
TRBJ1-1 | TRBV7-9 | CASSLGQGADTEAFF
TRBJ2-4 | TRBV3-1 | CASSDVLAKNIQYF
TRBJ2-7 | TRBV5-1 | CASSSLPAHGTGYEQYF
TRBJ1-1 | TRBV6-5 | CASSARVVEAEAFF
TRBJ1-2 | TRBV3-1 | CASSQDRWAGNYGYTF
TRBJ2-3 | TRBV4-1 | CASSLAGQSTDTQYF
TRBJ2-7 | TRBV18 | CASSRYADSYEQYF
TRBJ1-5 | TRBV6-5 | CASSYLSVNQPQHF
TRBJ2-3 | TRBV7-3 | CASSLDKRSPVTDTQYF
TRBJ2-2 | TRBV5-1 | CASSLNEGAGTGELFF